This T cell receptor beta chain comes out of a study of radiotherapy plus CTLA-4 blockade in lung cancer. The trim removed 5 bases at V and 2 bases at J, leaving 7 bases unmatched. Germline CDR1 reads SGHTA; CDR2 reads FQGNSA. CDR3 size: 15 residues. This clone turned up a few times. Clones were read by immunoSEQ multiplex PCR, and TCRdb kept only the in-frame ones, dropping some. Of some 66,000 clones in the sample, around four fifths were seen once. The chain uses TRBV7-2 and TRBJ2-7; TRBD2 matches 9 bases. Sequencing used peripheral blood, obtained from a patient treated with radiotherapy plus ipilimumab. The receptor was isolated from a human donor with non-small cell lung cancer who had a partial response to radiotherapy plus ipilimumab. The CDR3 protein is CASSEGAGGPYEQYF. The CDR3 DNA is TGTGCCAGCAGCGAGGGGGCGGGAGGGCCCTACGAGCAGTACTTC.